The text below deals with one T cell receptor (beta chain). The CDR3 loop spans 13 amino acids. Germline V gene lookup returns CDR1 LGHNA and CDR2 YSLEER. The junction had 2 bases not matched to a gene; V was cut back by 4 bases and J by 2 bases. Assay: immunoSEQ multiplex PCR; the TCRdb copy retains only in-frame clones and omits some. Of just over 350,000 clones in the sample, less than 90% are singletons; the top ten hold less than 9%. This sample was taken from a study of blood T cell repertoires in COVID-19. At the level of the study: Acute and convalescent COVID-19 samples came from the United States, Italy and Spain.

The gene calls are TRBV4-3 and TRBJ2-7; the match to TRBD1 covers 7 bases. This clonotype was sampled from a woman aged 55 to 70 with COVID-19, enrolled during active disease. The sequenced sample consisted of peripheral blood. The CDR3 loop reads CASSRDRTYEQYF. CDR3 DNA: TGCGCCAGCAGCCGGGACAGAACCTACGAGCAGTACTTC.